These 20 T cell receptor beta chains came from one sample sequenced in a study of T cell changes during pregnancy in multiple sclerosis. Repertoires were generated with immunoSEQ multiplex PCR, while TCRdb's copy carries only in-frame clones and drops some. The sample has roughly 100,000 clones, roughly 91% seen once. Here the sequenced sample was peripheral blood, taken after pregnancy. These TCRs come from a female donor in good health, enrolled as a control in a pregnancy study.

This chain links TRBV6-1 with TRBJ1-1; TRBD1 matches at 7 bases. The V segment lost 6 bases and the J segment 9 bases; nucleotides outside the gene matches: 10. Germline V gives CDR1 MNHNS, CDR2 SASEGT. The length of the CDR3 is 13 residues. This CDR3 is CASSAAGQLKAFF. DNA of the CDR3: TGTGCCAGCAGCGCCGCGGGACAGCTTAAAGCTTTCTTT.

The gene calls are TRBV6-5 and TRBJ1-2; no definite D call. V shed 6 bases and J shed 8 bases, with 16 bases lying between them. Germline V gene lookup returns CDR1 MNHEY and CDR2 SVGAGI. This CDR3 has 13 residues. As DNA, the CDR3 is TGTGCCAGCAGCCCCTCTGGCGGCAGAGGCTACACCTTC. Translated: CASSPSGGRGYTF.

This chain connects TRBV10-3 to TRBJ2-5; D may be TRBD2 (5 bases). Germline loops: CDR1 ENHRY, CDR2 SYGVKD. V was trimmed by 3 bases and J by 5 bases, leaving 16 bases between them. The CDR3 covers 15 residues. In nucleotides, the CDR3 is TGTGCCATCAGTGAACGGGATGGTAGCGTCGAGACCCAGTACTTC. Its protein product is CAISERDGSVETQYF.

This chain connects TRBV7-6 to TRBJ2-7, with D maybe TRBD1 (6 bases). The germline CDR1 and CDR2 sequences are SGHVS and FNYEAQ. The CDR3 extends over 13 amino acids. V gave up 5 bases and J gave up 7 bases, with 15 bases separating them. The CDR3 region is CASSLRQAREQYF. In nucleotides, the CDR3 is TGTGCCAGCAGCCTCCGACAGGCAAGGGAGCAGTACTTC.

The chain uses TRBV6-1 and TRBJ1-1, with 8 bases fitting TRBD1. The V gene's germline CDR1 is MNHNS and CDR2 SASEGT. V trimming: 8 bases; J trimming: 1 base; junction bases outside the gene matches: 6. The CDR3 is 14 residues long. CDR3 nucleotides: TGTGCCAGCTCCCGGACAGGGACGAACACTGAAGCTTTCTTT. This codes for CASSRTGTNTEAFF.

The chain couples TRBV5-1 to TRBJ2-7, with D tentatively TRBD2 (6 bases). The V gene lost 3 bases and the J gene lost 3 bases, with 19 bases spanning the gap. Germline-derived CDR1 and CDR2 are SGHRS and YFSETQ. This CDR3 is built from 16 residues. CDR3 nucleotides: TGCGCCAGCAGCTCTTGGACTGGCGGGGTTAGCTACGAGCAGTACTTC. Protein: CASSSWTGGVSYEQYF.

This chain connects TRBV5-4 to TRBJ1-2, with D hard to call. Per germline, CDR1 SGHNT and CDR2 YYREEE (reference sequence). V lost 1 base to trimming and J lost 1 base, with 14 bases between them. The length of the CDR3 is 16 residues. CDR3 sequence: CASSLWPGMYNYGYTF. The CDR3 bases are TGTGCCAGCAGCTTGTGGCCGGGGATGTATAACTATGGCTACACCTTC.

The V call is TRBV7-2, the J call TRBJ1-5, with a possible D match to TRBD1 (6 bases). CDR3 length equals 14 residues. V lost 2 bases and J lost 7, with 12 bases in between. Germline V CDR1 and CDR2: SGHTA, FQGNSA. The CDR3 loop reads CASSLSGGEQPQHF. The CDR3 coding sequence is TGTGCCAGCAGCTTATCTGGGGGCGAGCAGCCCCAGCATTTT.

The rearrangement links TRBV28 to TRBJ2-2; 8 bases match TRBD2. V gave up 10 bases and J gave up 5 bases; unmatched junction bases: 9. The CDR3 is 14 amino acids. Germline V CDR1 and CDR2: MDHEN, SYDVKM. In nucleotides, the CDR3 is TGTGCCATCCCCGGGGGGGCCCAGACCGGGGAGCTGTTTTTT. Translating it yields CAIPGGAQTGELFF.

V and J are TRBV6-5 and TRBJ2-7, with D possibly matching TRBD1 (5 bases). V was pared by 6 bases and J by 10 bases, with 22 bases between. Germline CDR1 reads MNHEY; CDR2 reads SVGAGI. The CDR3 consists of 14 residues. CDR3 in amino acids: CASSPNRLGLFQYF. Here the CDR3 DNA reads TGTGCCAGCAGCCCTAATCGGCTGGGGCTATTCCAGTACTTC.

The CDR3 region is CASSHDRAAQPQHF. As DNA, the CDR3 is TGTGCCAGCAGCCACGACAGGGCCGCTCAGCCCCAGCATTTT. J is TRBJ1-5 and V is TRBV6-6, with 7 bases that match TRBD1. This CDR3 has 14 amino acids. The ends lost 6 bases at V and 6 bases at J; junction bases unmatched: 8. Germline V gives CDR1 MNHNY, CDR2 SVGAGI (reference sequence).

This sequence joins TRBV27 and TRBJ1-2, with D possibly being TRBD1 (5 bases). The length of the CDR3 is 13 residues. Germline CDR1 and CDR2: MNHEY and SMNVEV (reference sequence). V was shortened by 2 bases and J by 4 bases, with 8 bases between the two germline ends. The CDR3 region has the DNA TGTGCCAGCAGTTTACAGGGCCCCTATGGCTACACCTTC. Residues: CASSLQGPYGYTF.

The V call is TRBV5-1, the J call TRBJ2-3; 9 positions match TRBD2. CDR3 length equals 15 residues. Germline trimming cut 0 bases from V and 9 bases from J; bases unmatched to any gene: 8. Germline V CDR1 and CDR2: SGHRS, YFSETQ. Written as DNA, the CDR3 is TGCGCCAGCAGCTTGGAGGTTAGCGGGGGCCCGACGCAGTATTTT. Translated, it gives CASSLEVSGGPTQYF.

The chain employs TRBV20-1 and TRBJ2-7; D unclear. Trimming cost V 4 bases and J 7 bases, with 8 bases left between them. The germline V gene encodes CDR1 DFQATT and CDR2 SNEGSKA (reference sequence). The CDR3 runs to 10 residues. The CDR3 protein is CSAMVQEQYF. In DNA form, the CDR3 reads TGCAGTGCTATGGTTCAGGAGCAGTACTTC.

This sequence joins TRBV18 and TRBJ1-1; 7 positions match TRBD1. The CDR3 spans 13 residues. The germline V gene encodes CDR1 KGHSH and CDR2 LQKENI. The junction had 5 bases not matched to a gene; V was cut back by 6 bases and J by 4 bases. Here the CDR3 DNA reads TGTGCCAGCTCGCTCGGGACAGTCACTGAAGCTTTCTTT. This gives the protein CASSLGTVTEAFF.

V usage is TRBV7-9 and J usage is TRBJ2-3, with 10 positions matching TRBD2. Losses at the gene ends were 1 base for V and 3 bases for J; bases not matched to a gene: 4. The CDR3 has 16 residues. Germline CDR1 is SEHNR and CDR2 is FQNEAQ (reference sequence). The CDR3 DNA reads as TGTGCCAGCAGCTTAGGGGGAGCGGGGGGGACAGATACGCAGTATTTT. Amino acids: CASSLGGAGGTDTQYF. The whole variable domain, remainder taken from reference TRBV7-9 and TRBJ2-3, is DTGVSQNPRHKITKRGQNVTFRCDPISEHNRLYWYRQTLGQGPEFLTYFQNEAQLEKSRLLSDRFSAERPKGSFSTLEIQRTEQGDSAMYLCASSLGGAGGTDTQYFGPGTRLTVL.

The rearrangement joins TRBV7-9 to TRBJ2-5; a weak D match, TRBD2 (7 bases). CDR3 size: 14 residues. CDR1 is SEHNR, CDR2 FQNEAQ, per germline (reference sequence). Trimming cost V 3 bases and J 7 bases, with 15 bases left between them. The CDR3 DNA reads TGTGCCAGCAGCTTGGGTCGGGGGGCTGGGACCCAGTACTTC. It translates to CASSLGRGAGTQYF.

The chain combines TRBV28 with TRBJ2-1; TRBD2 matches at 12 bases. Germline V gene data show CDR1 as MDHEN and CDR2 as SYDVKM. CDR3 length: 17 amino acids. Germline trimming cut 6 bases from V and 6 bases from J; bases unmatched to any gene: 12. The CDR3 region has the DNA TGTGCCAGCAGCATCTACTCCCTAGCGGGGGGGCCCAATGAGCAGTTCTTC. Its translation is CASSIYSLAGGPNEQFF.

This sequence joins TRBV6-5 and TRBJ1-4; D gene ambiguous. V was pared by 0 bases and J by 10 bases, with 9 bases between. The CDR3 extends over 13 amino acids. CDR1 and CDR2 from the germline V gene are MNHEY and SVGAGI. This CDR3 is CASSYSTVGKLFF. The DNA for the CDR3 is TGTGCCAGCAGTTACTCGACTGTGGGAAAACTGTTTTTT.

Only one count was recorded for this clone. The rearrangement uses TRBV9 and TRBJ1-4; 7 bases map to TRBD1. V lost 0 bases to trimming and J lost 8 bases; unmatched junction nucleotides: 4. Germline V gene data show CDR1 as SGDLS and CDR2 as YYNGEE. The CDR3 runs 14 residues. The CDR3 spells CASSVGQGDEKLFF. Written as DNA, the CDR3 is TGTGCCAGCAGCGTAGGACAGGGAGACGAAAAACTGTTTTTT.